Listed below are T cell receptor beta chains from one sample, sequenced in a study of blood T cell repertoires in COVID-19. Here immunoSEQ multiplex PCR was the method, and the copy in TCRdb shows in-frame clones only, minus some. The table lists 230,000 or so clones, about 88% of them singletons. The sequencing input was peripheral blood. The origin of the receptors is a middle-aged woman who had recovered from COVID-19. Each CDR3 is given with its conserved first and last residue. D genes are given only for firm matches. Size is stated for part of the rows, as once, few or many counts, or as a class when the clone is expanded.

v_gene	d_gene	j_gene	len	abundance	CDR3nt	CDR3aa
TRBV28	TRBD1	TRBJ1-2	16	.	TGTGCCAGCAGTCTAACCGACAGGGCCGTTCTCTATGGCTACACCTTC	CASSLTDRAVLYGYTF
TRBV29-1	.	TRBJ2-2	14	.	TGCAGCGCCGCCTTGACAGTCCCACCCGGGGAGCTGTTTTTT	CSAALTVPPGELFF
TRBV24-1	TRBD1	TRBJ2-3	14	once	TGTGCCACCAGCATGGACAGGCTGACAGATACGCAGTATTTT	CATSMDRLTDTQYF
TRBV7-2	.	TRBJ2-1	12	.	TGTGCCAGCAGCTCGGTCCAGGTTGAGCAGTTCTTC	CASSSVQVEQFF
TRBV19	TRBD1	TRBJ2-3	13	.	TGTGCCAGTAGCCCTCAGCAGGGGGCGACGCAGTATTTT	CASSPQQGATQYF
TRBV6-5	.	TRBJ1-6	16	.	TGTGCCAGCAGTTACTCGTTGGCGGCAGATAATTCACCCCTCCACTTT	CASSYSLAADNSPLHF
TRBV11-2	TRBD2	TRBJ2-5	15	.	TGTGCCAGCAGCTTCGGGACTAGCGGGGGGGTGACCCAGTACTTC	CASSFGTSGGVTQYF
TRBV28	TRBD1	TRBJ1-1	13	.	TGTGCCAGCAGGGGGGGACAGGGCACTGAAGCTTTCTTT	CASRGGQGTEAFF
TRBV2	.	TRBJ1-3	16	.	TGTGCCAGCAGTTTGGCCAGGGGATACTCTGGAAACACCATATATTTT	CASSLARGYSGNTIYF
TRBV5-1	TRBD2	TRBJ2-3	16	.	TGCGCCAGCAGCTTGGCGACTAGCGGGGGGGTTAATACGCAGTATTTT	CASSLATSGGVNTQYF
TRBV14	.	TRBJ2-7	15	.	TGTGCCAGCAGTTTTAACACCGTTTTTACCTACGAGCAGTACTTC	CASSFNTVFTYEQYF